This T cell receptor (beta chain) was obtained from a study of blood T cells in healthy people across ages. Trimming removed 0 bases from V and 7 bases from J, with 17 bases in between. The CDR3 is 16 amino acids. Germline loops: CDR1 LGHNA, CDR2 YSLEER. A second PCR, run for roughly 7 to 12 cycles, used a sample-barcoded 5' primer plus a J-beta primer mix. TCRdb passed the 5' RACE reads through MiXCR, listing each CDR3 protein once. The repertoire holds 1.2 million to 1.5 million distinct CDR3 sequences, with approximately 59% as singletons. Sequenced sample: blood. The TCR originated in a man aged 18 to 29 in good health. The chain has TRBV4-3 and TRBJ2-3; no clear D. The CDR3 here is CASSQEIGPPGNTQYF. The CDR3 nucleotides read TGCGCCAGCAGCCAAGAGATTGGCCCCCCTGGGAATACGCAGTATTTT.